These T cell receptor beta chains were read from a single sample in a study of post-analysis software for immune sequencing data. MiXCR, run by TCRdb on the PCR reads, gives a single entry per CDR3 protein. This table has roughly 600,000 distinct CDR3 sequences, around 47% appearing once. The sequencing sample was made of blood. These receptors were taken from a girl aged 10 to 17 with multiple sclerosis. Each CDR3 is given with its conserved first and last residue. A D gene is named only where the DNA matches it firmly. The size entry is marked missing in some rows and otherwise reads once, few, many or a size class.

D gene: TRBD2
clone size: few
J gene: TRBJ2-5
V gene: TRBV12-3/TRBV12-4
CDR3 protein: CASRPTSGGGETQYF
CDR3 DNA: TGTGCCAGCAGGCCGACTAGCGGGGGAGGAGAGACCCAGTACTTC

D gene: NA
clone size: once
J gene: TRBJ1-2
V gene: TRBV4-1
CDR3 protein: CASSQDTGDYGYTF
CDR3 DNA: TGCGCCAGCAGCCAAGATACGGGGGACTATGGCTACACCTTC

D gene: NA
clone size: NA
J gene: TRBJ2-1
V gene: TRBV5-1
CDR3 protein: CTGSLPGGPNEQFF
CDR3 DNA: TGCACCGGCAGCTTGCCTGGGGGCCCCAATGAGCAGTTCTTC

D gene: TRBD1
clone size: NA
J gene: TRBJ1-1
V gene: TRBV12-3/TRBV12-4
CDR3 protein: CASSPNDRGATEAFF
CDR3 DNA: TGTGCCAGCAGTCCTAACGACAGGGGGGCCACTGAAGCTTTCTTT

D gene: TRBD2
clone size: NA
J gene: TRBJ2-1
V gene: TRBV20-1
CDR3 protein: CSASPKASGGYYNEQFF
CDR3 DNA: TGCAGTGCTAGCCCCAAGGCTAGCGGGGGATACTACAATGAGCAGTTCTTC

D gene: TRBD2
clone size: NA
J gene: TRBJ2-4
V gene: TRBV10-3
CDR3 protein: CAIGTSGKNIQYF
CDR3 DNA: TGTGCCATCGGGACTAGCGGAAAAAACATTCAGTACTTC

D gene: NA
clone size: NA
J gene: TRBJ1-2
V gene: TRBV12-3/TRBV12-4
CDR3 protein: CASSFSGLRGYTF
CDR3 DNA: TGTGCCAGCAGCTTCTCAGGCCTCCGTGGCTACACCTTC

D gene: TRBD1
clone size: NA
J gene: TRBJ2-1
V gene: TRBV12-3/TRBV12-4
CDR3 protein: CASSPHGTASEQFF
CDR3 DNA: TGTGCCAGCAGTCCTCACGGGACAGCCTCTGAGCAGTTCTTC

D gene: NA
clone size: NA
J gene: TRBJ2-7
V gene: TRBV7-2
CDR3 protein: CASSLEGPHEQYF
CDR3 DNA: TGTGCCAGCAGCTTAGAAGGTCCCCACGAGCAGTACTTC

D gene: NA
clone size: NA
J gene: TRBJ2-7
V gene: TRBV12-3/TRBV12-4
CDR3 protein: CATSTTSSYEQYF
CDR3 DNA: TGTGCCACTTCGACGACCAGCTCCTACGAGCAGTACTTC

D gene: NA
clone size: few
J gene: TRBJ1-1
V gene: TRBV7-9
CDR3 protein: CASSFFSRNTEAFF
CDR3 DNA: TGTGCCAGCAGCTTCTTCTCCAGGAACACTGAAGCTTTCTTT

D gene: NA
clone size: few
J gene: TRBJ2-4
V gene: TRBV10-3
CDR3 protein: CAISPGAAGPQYF
CDR3 DNA: TGTGCCATCAGCCCCGGAGCGGCGGGGCCCCAGTACTTC

D gene: NA
clone size: once
J gene: TRBJ2-7
V gene: TRBV6-1
CDR3 protein: CASSEGLRVGGEQYF
CDR3 DNA: TGTGCCAGCAGTGAAGGTCTGAGGGTGGGCGGAGAGCAGTACTTC

D gene: NA
clone size: few
J gene: TRBJ1-6
V gene: TRBV7-8
CDR3 protein: CASSFQTTGSGSPLHF
CDR3 DNA: TGTGCCAGCAGCTTCCAGACGACCGGGTCGGGTTCACCCCTCCACTTT

D gene: NA
clone size: NA
J gene: TRBJ2-4
V gene: TRBV19
CDR3 protein: CASRQGGAKNIQYF
CDR3 DNA: TGTGCCAGTAGGCAGGGTGGAGCCAAAAACATTCAGTACTTC

D gene: NA
clone size: NA
J gene: TRBJ1-2
V gene: TRBV12-3/TRBV12-4
CDR3 protein: CASTFGGVFDYGYTF
CDR3 DNA: TGTGCCAGCACCTTCGGGGGGGTCTTCGACTATGGCTACACCTTC

D gene: NA
clone size: few
J gene: TRBJ2-1
V gene: TRBV11-1
CDR3 protein: CASSLPQINYNEQFF
CDR3 DNA: TGTGCCAGCAGCTTACCACAGATAAACTACAATGAGCAGTTCTTC

D gene: NA
clone size: NA
J gene: TRBJ2-2
V gene: TRBV5-5
CDR3 protein: CASSLAGDAGELFF
CDR3 DNA: TGTGCCAGCAGCTTGGCGGGAGACGCCGGGGAGCTGTTTTTT

D gene: TRBD2
clone size: NA
J gene: TRBJ2-1
V gene: TRBV12-3/TRBV12-4
CDR3 protein: CASSPTSGSFNEQFF
CDR3 DNA: TGTGCCAGCAGTCCAACTAGCGGATCTTTCAATGAGCAGTTCTTC

D gene: TRBD2
clone size: few
J gene: TRBJ2-1
V gene: TRBV7-9
CDR3 protein: CASSLKERAGAPKEQFF
CDR3 DNA: TGTGCCAGCAGCTTAAAGGAGCGAGCGGGGGCCCCGAAGGAGCAGTTCTTC

D gene: NA
clone size: NA
J gene: TRBJ2-5
V gene: TRBV7-3
CDR3 protein: CASSFATGETQYF
CDR3 DNA: TGTGCCAGCAGTTTCGCCACGGGAGAGACCCAGTACTTC

D gene: TRBD1
clone size: NA
J gene: TRBJ1-2
V gene: TRBV7-9
CDR3 protein: CASSLGGTGNGYTF
CDR3 DNA: TGTGCCAGCAGCTTAGGAGGGACAGGGAACGGCTACACCTTC

D gene: TRBD1
clone size: few
J gene: TRBJ2-3
V gene: TRBV7-2
CDR3 protein: CASSIFGQGERSEDTQYF
CDR3 DNA: TGTGCCAGCAGCATTTTCGGACAGGGGGAGAGGTCGGAAGATACGCAGTATTTT

D gene: NA
clone size: few
J gene: TRBJ1-5
V gene: TRBV6-5
CDR3 protein: CASSPGGDPQPQHF
CDR3 DNA: TGTGCCAGCAGTCCCGGGGGGGATCCTCAGCCCCAGCATTTT

D gene: NA
clone size: once
J gene: TRBJ2-1
V gene: TRBV5-1
CDR3 protein: CASGLRRGPPNEQFF
CDR3 DNA: TGCGCCAGCGGCTTGAGGAGGGGTCCGCCCAATGAGCAGTTCTTC

D gene: NA
clone size: NA
J gene: TRBJ2-1
V gene: TRBV6-6
CDR3 protein: CASSYSANEQFF
CDR3 DNA: TGTGCCAGCAGTTACTCGGCTAATGAGCAGTTCTTC

D gene: TRBD2
clone size: NA
J gene: TRBJ2-1
V gene: TRBV7-2
CDR3 protein: CASSLSREAEQFF
CDR3 DNA: TGTGCCAGCAGCTTAAGCCGGGAGGCCGAGCAGTTCTTC

D gene: NA
clone size: many
J gene: TRBJ2-5
V gene: TRBV5-1
CDR3 protein: CASSLLEAANWGTQYF
CDR3 DNA: TGCGCCAGCAGCCTCCTTGAGGCGGCCAACTGGGGGACCCAGTACTTC

D gene: NA
clone size: NA
J gene: TRBJ1-6
V gene: TRBV6-2/TRBV6-3
CDR3 protein: CASIGRTNSPLHF
CDR3 DNA: TGTGCCAGCATAGGGAGAACGAATTCACCCCTCCACTTT

D gene: NA
clone size: NA
J gene: TRBJ2-7
V gene: TRBV4-1
CDR3 protein: CASSPSRGAGYEQYF
CDR3 DNA: TGCGCCAGCTCACCGTCTAGAGGGGCTGGCTACGAGCAGTACTTC

D gene: NA
clone size: NA
J gene: TRBJ1-2
V gene: TRBV4-1
CDR3 protein: CASSQVPLHLYGYTF
CDR3 DNA: TGCGCCAGCAGCCAAGTCCCGTTACACCTCTATGGCTACACCTTC

D gene: NA
clone size: NA
J gene: TRBJ2-5
V gene: TRBV12-3/TRBV12-4
CDR3 protein: CASTLELAQETQYF
CDR3 DNA: TGTGCCAGCACCCTCGAACTAGCCCAAGAGACCCAGTACTTC

D gene: TRBD1
clone size: NA
J gene: TRBJ2-7
V gene: TRBV7-9
CDR3 protein: CASSFSDRGRHEQYF
CDR3 DNA: TGTGCCAGCAGCTTTTCGGACAGGGGGAGGCACGAGCAGTACTTC

D gene: NA
clone size: few
J gene: TRBJ2-7
V gene: TRBV7-3
CDR3 protein: CASSSGGGTEASYEQYF
CDR3 DNA: TGTGCCAGCAGCTCCGGGGGCGGGACAGAGGCTAGCTACGAGCAGTACTTC

D gene: NA
clone size: NA
J gene: TRBJ1-1
V gene: TRBV12-3/TRBV12-4
CDR3 protein: CASSFGTGLTEAFF
CDR3 DNA: TGTGCCAGCAGTTTTGGCACAGGGTTAACTGAAGCTTTCTTT

D gene: NA
clone size: few
J gene: TRBJ2-4
V gene: TRBV27
CDR3 protein: CASSNLGVNIQYF
CDR3 DNA: TGTGCCAGCAGTAACCTGGGGGTGAACATTCAGTACTTC

D gene: NA
clone size: NA
J gene: TRBJ2-1
V gene: TRBV12-3/TRBV12-4
CDR3 protein: CASSLWGPRNEQFF
CDR3 DNA: TGTGCCAGCAGTTTATGGGGGCCGAGGAATGAGCAGTTCTTC

D gene: NA
clone size: NA
J gene: TRBJ2-7
V gene: TRBV11-2
CDR3 protein: CASSLERGQREQYF
CDR3 DNA: TGTGCCAGCAGCTTAGAACGTGGCCAACGCGAGCAGTACTTC

D gene: NA
clone size: few
J gene: TRBJ2-3
V gene: TRBV7-9
CDR3 protein: CASSSWDATDTQYF
CDR3 DNA: TGTGCCAGCAGCTCCTGGGACGCCACAGATACGCAGTATTTT

D gene: NA
clone size: once
J gene: TRBJ1-1
V gene: TRBV6-5
CDR3 protein: CASSYSYASNTEAFF
CDR3 DNA: TGTGCCAGCAGTTACTCATATGCCTCAAACACTGAAGCTTTCTTT

D gene: NA
clone size: few
J gene: TRBJ2-1
V gene: TRBV7-2
CDR3 protein: CASSQYGEQFF
CDR3 DNA: TGTGCCAGCAGCCAGTACGGGGAGCAGTTCTTC

D gene: NA
clone size: few
J gene: TRBJ2-3
V gene: TRBV10-2
CDR3 protein: CASSDPAGLIGPDTQYF
CDR3 DNA: TGCGCCAGCAGTGACCCGGCGGGACTTATTGGGCCAGATACGCAGTATTTT

D gene: TRBD1
clone size: NA
J gene: TRBJ2-1
V gene: TRBV6-6
CDR3 protein: CASSYGDRVEQFF
CDR3 DNA: TGTGCCAGCAGTTACGGGGACAGGGTAGAGCAGTTCTTC

D gene: NA
clone size: few
J gene: TRBJ2-1
V gene: TRBV4-2
CDR3 protein: CASSQDGGGGVRNEQFF
CDR3 DNA: TGTGCCAGCAGCCAAGATGGGGGAGGTGGGGTGAGAAATGAGCAGTTCTTC

D gene: TRBD2
clone size: NA
J gene: TRBJ2-1
V gene: TRBV7-8
CDR3 protein: CASSLPVLAGGDYNEQFF
CDR3 DNA: TGTGCCAGCAGCTTACCGGTCCTAGCGGGAGGTGACTACAATGAGCAGTTCTTC

D gene: NA
clone size: NA
J gene: TRBJ1-4
V gene: TRBV5-5
CDR3 protein: CASSYPGGPTNEKLFF
CDR3 DNA: TGTGCCAGCAGCTACCCCGGGGGGCCAACTAATGAAAAACTGTTTTTT

D gene: NA
clone size: once
J gene: TRBJ1-3
V gene: TRBV25-1
CDR3 protein: CASSEAGSSGNTIYF
CDR3 DNA: TGTGCCAGCAGTGAAGCAGGCTCCTCTGGAAACACCATATATTTT

D gene: NA
clone size: NA
J gene: TRBJ2-3
V gene: TRBV20-1
CDR3 protein: CSARGDKSDTQYF
CDR3 DNA: TGCAGTGCTAGGGGTGACAAGTCAGATACGCAGTATTTT

D gene: NA
clone size: few
J gene: TRBJ2-1
V gene: TRBV6-6
CDR3 protein: CASSYYPSEQFF
CDR3 DNA: TGTGCCAGCAGTTACTACCCCTCTGAGCAGTTCTTC

D gene: NA
clone size: few
J gene: TRBJ1-2
V gene: TRBV10-3
CDR3 protein: CAISESITATSYGYTF
CDR3 DNA: TGTGCCATCAGTGAGTCGATTACGGCCACTTCCTATGGCTACACCTTC

D gene: NA
clone size: NA
J gene: TRBJ2-7
V gene: TRBV12-3/TRBV12-4
CDR3 protein: CASSNTYVQYF
CDR3 DNA: TGTGCCAGCAGTAACACCTACGTGCAGTACTTC

D gene: NA
clone size: NA
J gene: TRBJ1-2
V gene: TRBV5-4
CDR3 protein: CASSLEGQGRGYGYTF
CDR3 DNA: TGTGCCAGCAGCTTGGAGGGCCAGGGTAGGGGCTATGGCTACACCTTC

D gene: NA
clone size: few
J gene: TRBJ1-2
V gene: TRBV5-5
CDR3 protein: CASSRRGGYGYTF
CDR3 DNA: TGTGCCAGCAGCCGGAGGGGGGGCTATGGCTACACCTTC

D gene: NA
clone size: few
J gene: TRBJ1-4
V gene: TRBV28
CDR3 protein: CAISPSTGLTSNEKLFF
CDR3 DNA: TGTGCCATCTCTCCCTCGACGGGCCTAACCTCTAATGAAAAACTGTTTTTT

D gene: NA
clone size: NA
J gene: TRBJ1-2
V gene: TRBV29-1
CDR3 protein: CSVEEDYGYTF
CDR3 DNA: TGCAGCGTTGAAGAAGACTATGGCTACACCTTC

D gene: TRBD1
clone size: NA
J gene: TRBJ2-1
V gene: TRBV5-1
CDR3 protein: CASSWTGEVAYNEQFF
CDR3 DNA: TGCGCCAGCAGCTGGACAGGGGAGGTCGCCTACAATGAGCAGTTCTTC

D gene: NA
clone size: NA
J gene: TRBJ2-3
V gene: TRBV7-6
CDR3 protein: CASSLGGDTDAQYF
CDR3 DNA: TGTGCCAGCAGCTTAGGGGGGGACACAGATGCGCAGTATTTT

D gene: NA
clone size: few
J gene: TRBJ1-2
V gene: TRBV11-2
CDR3 protein: CASSPNSVATLNYGYTF
CDR3 DNA: TGTGCCAGCAGCCCGAATTCGGTGGCAACATTAAACTATGGCTACACCTTC

D gene: NA
clone size: NA
J gene: TRBJ2-3
V gene: TRBV20-1
CDR3 protein: CSASWGVDADTQYF
CDR3 DNA: TGCAGTGCTAGTTGGGGGGTAGACGCAGATACGCAGTATTTT

D gene: NA
clone size: NA
J gene: TRBJ2-1
V gene: TRBV10-3
CDR3 protein: CAISGALGNEQFF
CDR3 DNA: TGTGCCATCAGTGGAGCCCTGGGCAATGAGCAGTTCTTC